This TCR beta chain was sequenced during a study of OX40 agonist ivuxolimab in advanced cancers. Study overall: Patients undergoing dose escalation presented with hepatocellular carcinoma, melanoma, renal cell or head and neck cancer.

This clone was recorded only once. What it binds is unknown. The study's findings and limits: In CD8+ T cells, expanded clones were on average more numerous than in CD4+.

This CDR3 is built from 11 residues. Germline loops: CDR1 MNHEY, CDR2 SVGAGI. V lost 0 bases, J lost 9 bases, and 4 bases lay in between. The assay was immunoSEQ multiplex PCR, and TCRdb's table has in-frame clones only and misses some. Of tens of thousands of clones in the sample, 85% to 95% were seen once. This sequence joins TRBV6-5 and TRBJ2-3, with D unclear. The receptor was derived from an adult with an advanced solid tumor such as melanoma, head and neck, liver or kidney cancer. Sequenced here: CD4+ or CD8+ T cells sorted from blood, sampled in a trial of the OX40 agonist ivuxolimab. The chain's CDR3 is CASSYSGTQYF. The CDR3 region has the DNA TGTGCCAGCAGTTACTCGGGGACGCAGTATTTT.